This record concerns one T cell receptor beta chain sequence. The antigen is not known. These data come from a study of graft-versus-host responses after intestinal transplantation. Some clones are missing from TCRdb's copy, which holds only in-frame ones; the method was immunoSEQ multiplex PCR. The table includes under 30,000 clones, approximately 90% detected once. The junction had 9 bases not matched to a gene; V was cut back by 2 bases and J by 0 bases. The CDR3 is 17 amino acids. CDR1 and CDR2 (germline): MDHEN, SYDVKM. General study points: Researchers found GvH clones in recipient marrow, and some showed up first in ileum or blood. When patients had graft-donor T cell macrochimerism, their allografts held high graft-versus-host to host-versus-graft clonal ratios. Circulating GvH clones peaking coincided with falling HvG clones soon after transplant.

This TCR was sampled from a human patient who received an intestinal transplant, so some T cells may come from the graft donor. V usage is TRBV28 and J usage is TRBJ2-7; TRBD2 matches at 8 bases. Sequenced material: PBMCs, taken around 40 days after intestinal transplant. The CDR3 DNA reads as TGTGCCAGCAGTTTAAGGCTAGCGGGCAAACCCTCCTACGAGCAGTACTTC. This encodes CASSLRLAGKPSYEQYF.